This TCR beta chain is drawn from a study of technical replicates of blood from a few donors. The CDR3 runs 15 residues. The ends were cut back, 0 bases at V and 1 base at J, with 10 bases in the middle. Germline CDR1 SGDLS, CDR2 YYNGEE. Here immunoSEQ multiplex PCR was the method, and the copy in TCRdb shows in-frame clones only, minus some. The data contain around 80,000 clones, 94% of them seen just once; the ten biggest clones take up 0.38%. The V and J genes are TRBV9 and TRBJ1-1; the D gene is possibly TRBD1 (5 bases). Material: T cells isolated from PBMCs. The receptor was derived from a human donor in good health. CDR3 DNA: TGTGCCAGCAGCGTAGGGGAGGGGCCGAACACTGAAGCTTTCTTT. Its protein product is CASSVGEGPNTEAFF.